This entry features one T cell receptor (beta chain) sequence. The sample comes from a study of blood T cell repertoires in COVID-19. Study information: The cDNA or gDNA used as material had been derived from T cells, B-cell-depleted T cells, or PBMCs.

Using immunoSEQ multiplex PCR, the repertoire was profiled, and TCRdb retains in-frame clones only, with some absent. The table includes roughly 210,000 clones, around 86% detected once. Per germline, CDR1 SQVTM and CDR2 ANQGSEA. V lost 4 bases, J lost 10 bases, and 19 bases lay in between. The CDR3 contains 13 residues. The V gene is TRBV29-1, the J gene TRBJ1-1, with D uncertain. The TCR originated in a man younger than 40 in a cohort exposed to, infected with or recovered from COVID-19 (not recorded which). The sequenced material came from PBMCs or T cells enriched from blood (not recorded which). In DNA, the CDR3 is TGCAGCGTTGGCACACCGGCCTTTGAGGGAGCTTTCTTT. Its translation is CSVGTPAFEGAFF. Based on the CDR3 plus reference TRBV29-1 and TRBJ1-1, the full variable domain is SAVISQKPSRDICQRGTSLTIQCQVDSQVTMMFWYRQQPGQSLTLIATANQGSEATYESGFVIDKFPISRPNLTFSTLTVSNMSPEDSSIYLCSVGTPAFEGAFFGQGTRLTVV.